This T cell receptor (beta chain) derives from a study of response to subunit inactivated influenza vaccine. From the RT-PCR reads, TCRdb called clonotypes with MiXCR, one entry per CDR3 protein. This table holds about 780,000 distinct CDR3 sequences, approximately 17% found once. The CDR3 covers 14 residues. CDR1 is MNHEY, CDR2 SVGAGI, per germline. V lost 2 bases, J lost 3 bases, and 8 bases lay in between. This clonotype was observed a few times. Its antigen is unknown. Study findings and constraints: It was suggested by the authors that few new T cells are recruited by each seasonal influenza vaccination.

V is TRBV6-5 and J is TRBJ1-3; no firm D call. This TCR derives from a man aged 50 to 60 who received an inactivated influenza vaccine. The sequencing here drew on PBMCs from blood, taken about 5 days after vaccination. As DNA, the CDR3 is TGTGCCAGCAGTTACCTAGGAGGTGGAAACACCATATATTTT. This sequence encodes CASSYLGGGNTIYF.